This T cell receptor beta chain came from a study of T cell repertoires in cytomegalovirus infection. Study-level findings and limits: Within the response measured ex vivo, HLA-C-restricted CMV-specific TCR beta clonotypes were dominant.

TCRdb called the reads again in MiXCR, with one record for every CDR3 protein. The sample lists about 140,000 distinct CDR3 sequences; roughly a third were seen once. Unmatched junction bases numbered 8, after V lost 8 bases and J lost 5 bases. The CDR3 totals 14 residues. This clonotype showed up just a few times. Antigen: not known. Material: CD8+ T cells from cultured PBMCs, obtained from culture after CMV antigen stimulation. The receptor was derived from a human donor in good health (CMV status not recorded). Some clones in this sample may be carry-over from other donors' samples. The gene calls are TRBV12-3 or TRBV12-4 and TRBJ1-4; 7 bases line up with TRBD1. CDR3 in DNA: TGTGCCAGCGGGATGAGGGGGCGGAATGAAAAACTGTTTTTT. Protein product: CASGMRGRNEKLFF.